This entry lists 23 T cell receptor beta chains sequenced from one sample in a study of chemoradiotherapy in HPV16-positive cancers. Repertoires were generated with immunoSEQ multiplex PCR, while TCRdb's copy carries only in-frame clones and drops some. Altogether about 33,000 clones are present, about 88% being singletons, with the ten largest covering under 2.5%. Sequenced here: blood, sampled from a patient who underwent chemoradiotherapy. The source is a human donor with HPV-associated anogenital cancer.

This rearrangement joins TRBV19 to TRBJ2-2; 12 bases line up with TRBD2. The ends lost 8 bases at V and 7 bases at J; junction bases unmatched: 5. The CDR3 contains 14 residues. The germline CDR1 and CDR2 sequences are LNHDA and SQIVND (reference sequence). The CDR3 loop is CASSGLAGIGELFF. CDR3 DNA sequence: TGTGCCAGTTCCGGACTAGCGGGGATCGGGGAGCTGTTTTTT. Drawing the rest from reference TRBV19 and TRBJ2-2, the complete variable domain is DGGITQSPKYLFRKEGQNVTLSCEQNLNHDAMYWYRQDPGQGLRLIYYSQIVNDFQKGDIAEGYSVSREKKESFPLTVTSAQKNPTAFYLCASSGLAGIGELFFGEGSRLTVL.

The J gene is TRBJ1-1, the V gene TRBV14; no firm D call. The CDR3 spans 14 residues. Germline assignment: CDR1 SGHDN and CDR2 FVKESK. Trimming took off 4 bases at V and 5 bases at J, with 14 bases between the two ends. The CDR3 reads CASSLRGIETEAFF. CDR3 sequence (DNA): TGTGCCAGCAGCCTTCGGGGAATTGAGACTGAAGCTTTCTTT.

The chain employs TRBV19 and TRBJ1-1, with 7 bases matching TRBD1. The CDR3 contains 14 residues. J lost 2 bases, V lost 5 bases, and 5 bases had no gene match. CDR1 and CDR2 (germline): LNHDA, SQIVND (reference sequence). DNA for the CDR3: TGTGCCAGTAGTCAACGGACAGGTAACACTGAAGCTTTCTTT. It codes for CASSQRTGNTEAFF.

The V and J genes are TRBV7-2 and TRBJ1-3, with D possibly TRBD1 on 6 matching bases. Trimming took 3 bases from V and 3 from J, leaving 9 bases between them. This CDR3 region has 14 residues. Germline V CDR1 and CDR2: SGHTA, FQGNSA. The CDR3 here is CASSLGGLGNTIYF. The CDR3 nucleotides are TGTGCCAGCAGCTTGGGGGGCCTTGGAAACACCATATATTTT.

The chain uses TRBV7-2 and TRBJ1-1; no clear D. V was shortened by 1 base and J by 5 bases, with 14 bases between the two germline ends. This CDR3 comprises 15 residues. The germline gives CDR1 SGHTA, CDR2 FQGNSA. The CDR3 loop reads CASSLVEGVTTEAFF. The DNA of the CDR3 is TGTGCCAGCAGCTTAGTCGAAGGTGTCACAACTGAAGCTTTCTTT.

J is TRBJ1-2 and V is TRBV2; unclear D gene. Trimming cost V 2 bases and J 4 bases, with 2 bases left between them. The length of the CDR3 is 11 residues. Looked up from germline, CDR1 is SNHLY and CDR2 is FYNNEI. DNA for the CDR3: TGTGCCAGCAGTGAAAGCTATGGCTACACCTTC. Amino acids: CASSESYGYTF.

The chain is built from TRBV2 and TRBJ1-4; D call uncertain. The CDR3 totals 13 residues. Trimming pared 6 bases from V and 7 bases from J, leaving 12 bases between. Germline V lookup: CDR1 SNHLY, CDR2 FYNNEI. The CDR3 sequence: CASRVSGAEKLFF. Written as DNA, the CDR3 is TGTGCCAGCAGGGTCTCGGGAGCTGAAAAACTGTTTTTT. The whole variable domain, filled in from reference TRBV2 and TRBJ1-4, reads EPEVTQTPSHQVTQMGQEVILRCVPISNHLYFYWYRQILGQKVEFLVSFYNNEISEKSEIFDDQFSVERPDGSNFTLKIRSTKLEDSAMYFCASRVSGAEKLFFGSGTQLSVL.

The V and J genes are TRBV2 and TRBJ1-4; the D gene is possibly TRBD1 (5 bases). Trimming left V 5 bases short and J 2 bases short, with 12 bases between. The CDR3 is 15 amino acids. Germline values: CDR1 SNHLY, CDR2 FYNNEI. In DNA, the CDR3 is TGTGCCAGCAGTATGAACAGGAACACTAATGAAAAACTGTTTTTT. It encodes CASSMNRNTNEKLFF.

The chain is built from TRBV5-6 and TRBJ1-3, with TRBD1 matching 7 bases. Trimming removed 4 bases from V and 0 bases from J; junction bases left unmatched: 4. Germline CDR1 is SGHDT and CDR2 is YYEEEE. The CDR3 has 15 residues. CDR3 in DNA: TGTGCCAGCAGCCCCAGGACAGGCTCTGGAAACACCATATATTTT. Translation gives CASSPRTGSGNTIYF.

The DNA of the CDR3 is TGTGCCAGCAGCCAAGATGGGGTTGGGCTAGCGGGCCCACGAGAGACCCAGTACTTC. It encodes CASSQDGVGLAGPRETQYF. The rearrangement uses TRBV4-2 and TRBJ2-5, with 8 bases lining up with TRBD2. CDR1 LGHNA and CDR2 YNFKEQ come from the germline V gene. This CDR3 is built from 19 residues. V was clipped by 0 bases and J by 4 bases; unmatched bases: 16.

CDR3 amino acids: CASSFAGTPEAFF. The CDR3 coding sequence is TGTGCCAGCAGCTTTGCAGGGACCCCTGAAGCTTTCTTT. The chain couples TRBV7-9 to TRBJ1-1; D is possibly TRBD1 (5 bases). This CDR3 has 13 amino acids. V was pared by 3 bases and J by 6 bases, with 11 bases between. Germline assignment: CDR1 SEHNR and CDR2 FQNEAQ (reference sequence).

This clone was seen more than once but under ten times. The J gene is TRBJ2-2, the V gene TRBV11-3; D possibly corresponds to TRBD2 (6 bases). CDR1 is SGHNT and CDR2 is YENEEA in the germline V gene. The CDR3 is made up of 14 amino acids. V was shortened by 5 bases and J by 6 bases, with 13 bases between the two germline ends. The CDR3 region has the DNA TGTGCCAGCAGCCTGGACGGAGGGGCCGGGGAGCTGTTTTTT. Encoded protein: CASSLDGGAGELFF.

The chain employs TRBV2 and TRBJ2-2, with 8 bases aligning to TRBD1. There are 17 residues in the CDR3. The ends lost 5 bases at V and 3 bases at J; junction bases unmatched: 11. Germline V gene sequence: CDR1 SNHLY, CDR2 FYNNEI. The CDR3 reads CASSPGTGAKDTGELFF. The CDR3 nucleotides are TGTGCCAGCAGTCCCGGGACAGGTGCTAAGGACACCGGGGAGCTGTTTTTT.

V is TRBV11-2 and J is TRBJ1-2, with D possibly TRBD1 on 6 matching bases. Germline V gene sequence: CDR1 SGHAT, CDR2 FQNNGV. This CDR3 comprises 11 residues. Trimming removed 6 bases at V and 12 bases at J, with 14 bases between. CDR3 nucleotide sequence: TGTGCCAGCAGTTCACAGGGATCGAACACCTTC. Its translation is CASSSQGSNTF.

This chain connects TRBV5-8 to TRBJ1-2, with D maybe TRBD1 (6 bases). V was cut by 0 bases and J by 2 bases, with 11 bases left in between. This CDR3 spans 15 amino acids. The germline CDR1 and CDR2 sequences are SGHTS and YDEGEE. CDR3 amino acids: CASSLEAGANYGYTF. CDR3 coding DNA: TGTGCCAGCAGCTTGGAGGCAGGGGCCAACTATGGCTACACCTTC.

This clone was seen a handful of times. The chain is built from TRBV4-3 and TRBJ2-7; D possibly corresponds to TRBD1 (6 bases). In germline, CDR1 is LGHNA, CDR2 YSLEER. CDR3 length equals 14 residues. Trimming cost V 3 bases and J 1 base, with 10 bases left between them. DNA for the CDR3: TGCGCCAGCAGCCAGGACAGTACATCCTACGAGCAGTACTTC. Translating gives CASSQDSTSYEQYF.

The chain combines TRBV5-6 with TRBJ2-1, with TRBD1 identical over 7 bases. The CDR3 runs to 13 residues. J was trimmed by 5 bases and V by 4 bases; bases with no gene match: 3. CDR1 is SGHDT and CDR2 is YYEEEE in the germline V gene. CDR3 sequence reads: CASSIGQDNEQFF. The CDR3 DNA sequence: TGTGCCAGCAGCATCGGACAGGACAATGAGCAGTTCTTC.

The gene calls are TRBV4-1 and TRBJ1-6; D gene ambiguous. Germline CDR1 reads MGHRA; CDR2 reads YSYEKL. Between the trimmed V and J ends, which lost 1 base and 8 bases, there was a span of 12 bases. CDR3 length: 15 residues. CDR3 coding DNA: TGCGCCAGCAGCCAAGTTGGTACAGATGATTCACCCCTCCACTTT. Its protein is CASSQVGTDDSPLHF.

The chain has TRBV7-9 and TRBJ2-5; perhaps TRBD1 as D (6 bases). The CDR3 spans 14 residues. Germline CDR1 SEHNR, CDR2 FQNEAQ (reference sequence). V was shortened by 3 bases and J by 2 bases, with 10 bases between the two germline ends. The CDR3 DNA reads as TGTGCCAGCAGCTTGGCGGACAGACAAGAGACCCAGTACTTC. It encodes CASSLADRQETQYF.

The rearrangement joins TRBV11-2 to TRBJ2-5; the D gene could be TRBD1 or TRBD2 (5 bases each). Germline CDR1 is SGHAT and CDR2 is FQNNGV. The CDR3 loop spans 15 amino acids. V was cut by 1 base and J by 2 bases, with 11 bases left in between. The CDR3 nucleotides are TGTGCCAGCAGCTTAGTTGGGGGTAGACAAGAGACCCAGTACTTC. It yields the protein CASSLVGGRQETQYF.

The chain carries TRBV19 and TRBJ2-6; 11 nucleotides align to TRBD1. The junction had 5 bases not matched to a gene; V was cut back by 4 bases and J by 0 bases. This CDR3 has 18 residues. In germline, CDR1 is LNHDA, CDR2 SQIVND (reference sequence). The CDR3 DNA reads as TGTGCCAGTAGTACTGGACAGGGGGCATACTCTGGGGCCAACGTCCTGACTTTC. Protein: CASSTGQGAYSGANVLTF.

The J gene is TRBJ1-1, the V gene TRBV5-1; D call uncertain. The CDR3 has 14 amino acids. CDR1 and CDR2 (germline): SGHRS, YFSETQ. V lost 5 bases and J 1 base, leaving 12 bases between the germline ends. The CDR3 region is CASRWAPENTEAFF. CDR3 coding DNA: TGCGCCAGCAGGTGGGCACCCGAGAACACTGAAGCTTTCTTT.

This chain connects TRBV5-1 to TRBJ1-1; 8 bases are a match to TRBD1. The CDR3 runs 13 residues. V lost 4 bases, J lost 10 bases, and 9 bases stayed unmatched. The germline V gene has CDR1 SGHRS and CDR2 YFSETQ. The CDR3 is CASSVRDRMGAFF. The CDR3 DNA follows: TGCGCCAGCAGCGTCCGGGACAGGATGGGAGCTTTCTTT.